Listed here are 19 T cell receptor beta chains from one sample, sequenced in a study of graft-versus-host responses after intestinal transplantation. The method was immunoSEQ multiplex PCR; TCRdb's version includes in-frame clones alone and lacks a portion of them. Here the sample spans 84,000 or so clones, about nine tenths being singletons. Their specific antigens are unknown. Sequenced material: unstimulated CD4+ T cells sorted from spleen or lymph node cells, taken before intestinal transplant. The receptor set was obtained from a human donor who received an intestinal transplant.

This chain links TRBV5-4 with TRBJ2-5; TRBD2 is a possible D gene (6 bases). V was pared by 4 bases and J by 5 bases, with 18 bases between. The CDR3 runs to 15 residues. Germline V gives CDR1 SGHNT, CDR2 YYREEE (reference sequence). CDR3 region: CASSRWGNGGETQYF. The CDR3 nucleotides read TGTGCCAGCAGCCGCTGGGGAAATGGGGGGGAGACCCAGTACTTC.

This rearrangement joins TRBV27 to TRBJ2-7; 11 positions agree with TRBD2. Losses at the gene ends were 3 bases for V and 3 bases for J; bases not matched to a gene: 4. Germline V lookup: CDR1 MNHEY, CDR2 SMNVEV (reference sequence). CDR3 length: 15 residues. This chain's CDR3 is CASSFFGLAGYEQYF. The CDR3 bases are TGTGCCAGCAGTTTCTTTGGACTAGCGGGCTACGAGCAGTACTTC.

The rearrangement uses TRBV7-9 and TRBJ2-3; possible D gene TRBD2, 6 bases. Germline assignment: CDR1 SEHNR and CDR2 FQNEAQ (reference sequence). The CDR3 contains 16 residues. Deletions cut 0 bases from V and 3 bases from J, with 13 bases between. CDR3 sequence (DNA): TGTGCCAGCAGCTTAGCGCGGCTAGCGCGGACAGATACGCAGTATTTT. Translating it yields CASSLARLARTDTQYF.

This clone was counted once. The chain recombines TRBV5-1 with TRBJ2-5; 7 nucleotides match TRBD1. Germline V CDR1 and CDR2: SGHRS, YFSETQ. The V and J ends lost 5 bases and 2 bases, in that order; junction bases with no gene match: 6. The CDR3 contains 14 residues. CDR3 nucleotides: TGCGCCAGCAGAGTTTCAGGGGGACAAGAGACCCAGTACTTC. Protein: CASRVSGGQETQYF.

J is TRBJ1-1 and V is TRBV5-1; D gene unclear. Germline V gene data show CDR1 as SGHRS and CDR2 as YFSETQ. V was cut by 2 bases and J by 1 base, with 9 bases left in between. The CDR3 extends over 14 amino acids. The CDR3 reads CASSFTSANTEAFF. Written as DNA, the CDR3 is TGCGCCAGCAGCTTTACATCGGCGAACACTGAAGCTTTCTTT.

The gene calls are TRBV28 and TRBJ1-2; 8 bases fit TRBD1. Trimming at V came to 8 bases and at J to 8 bases, leaving 4 bases not matched to a gene. The CDR3 length is 11 residues. Germline V CDR1 and CDR2: MDHEN, SYDVKM. The CDR3 DNA follows: TGTGCCAGCGACAGGGGATCAGGCTACACCTTC. Amino acid sequence: CASDRGSGYTF.

V gene TRBV28 combines with J gene TRBJ2-1; D is unresolved. The CDR3 covers 15 residues. The V gene's germline CDR1 is MDHEN and CDR2 SYDVKM. V was pared by 10 bases and J by 4 bases, with 20 bases between. CDR3 coding DNA: TGTGCCACCACCTTAACAGCCACAAATTACAATGAGCAGTTCTTC. The encoded protein is CATTLTATNYNEQFF.

This clone was counted a few times. The chain links TRBV28 to TRBJ1-4; no clear D gene. Germline CDR1 MDHEN, CDR2 SYDVKM. V was clipped by 7 bases and J by 4 bases, with 16 bases between them. This CDR3 spans 15 amino acids. As DNA, the CDR3 is TGTGCCAGCAAGACCCTGGGATGGGGTAATGAAAAACTGTTTTTT. It encodes CASKTLGWGNEKLFF.

The rearrangement joins TRBV5-6 to TRBJ2-5, with 7 positions matching TRBD1. This CDR3 spans 16 amino acids. CDR1 is SGHDT and CDR2 is YYEEEE in the germline V gene. V dropped 0 bases and J dropped 1; count of bases not matched to a gene: 6. The CDR3 nucleotides read TGTGCCAGCAGCTTGGCCGGGACAGCTTTCCAAGAGACCCAGTACTTC. Translating it yields CASSLAGTAFQETQYF.

This sequence joins TRBV6-6 and TRBJ2-3; D remains unclear. The germline CDR1 and CDR2 sequences are MNHNY and SVGAGI (reference sequence). The V end was cut by 2 bases, the J end by 1 base, with 7 bases between. The CDR3 contains 14 residues. This chain's CDR3 is CASSYGRGTDTQYF. In DNA form, the CDR3 reads TGTGCCAGCAGTTACGGAAGGGGCACAGATACGCAGTATTTT.

The chain uses TRBV5-6 and TRBJ1-5, with D unclear. The V gene's germline CDR1 is SGHDT and CDR2 YYEEEE. Trimming took 1 base from V and 1 from J, leaving 12 bases between them. The CDR3 totals 16 residues. The CDR3 bases are TGTGCCAGCAGCTTGTTAAGGCTGGGGAGCAATCAGCCCCAGCATTTT. It encodes CASSLLRLGSNQPQHF.

The J gene is TRBJ1-1, the V gene TRBV5-5; TRBD1 aligns across 7 bases. With 5 bases clipped from V and 4 bases from J, the junction kept 8 bases outside the gene matches. The CDR3 consists of 14 residues. From germline, CDR1 is SGHKS and CDR2 YYEKEE (reference sequence). CDR3 protein: CASSPGQQSTEAFF. CDR3 DNA sequence: TGTGCCAGCAGTCCGGGACAGCAGAGCACTGAAGCTTTCTTT.

This rearrangement joins TRBV30 to TRBJ1-6; D is perhaps TRBD1 (5 bases). CDR1 GTSNPN and CDR2 SVGIG come from the germline V gene (reference sequence). This CDR3 contains 15 residues. Trimming removed 1 base from V and 9 bases from J, with 16 bases in between. CDR3 region: CAWSDVGGIGSPLHF. CDR3 bases: TGTGCCTGGAGTGATGTGGGGGGAATTGGTTCACCCCTCCACTTT. The full variable domain, its missing parts supplied by reference TRBV30 and TRBJ1-6, is SQTIHQWPATLVQPVGSPLSLECTVEGTSNPNLYWYRQAAGRGLQLLFYSVGIGQISSEVPQNLSASRPQDRQFILSSKKLLLSDSGFYLCAWSDVGGIGSPLHFGNGTRLTVT.

The V gene is TRBV7-9, the J gene TRBJ2-5, with 10 bases fitting TRBD2. TRBJ2-7 explains the end of the DNA better; the J call may be wrong. This CDR3 spans 15 amino acids. Germline loops: CDR1 SEHNR, CDR2 FQNEAQ (reference sequence). The CDR3 sequence: CASSLWTSGNNEQYF. CDR3 DNA: TGTGCCAGCAGCTTATGGACTAGCGGAAACAACGAGCAGTACTTC.

The chain carries TRBV5-1 and TRBJ1-2; weak D call: TRBD1 (5 bases). Trimming stripped 4 bases from V and 6 bases from J, with 16 bases between. In germline, CDR1 is SGHRS, CDR2 YFSETQ. This CDR3 has 14 amino acids. DNA for the CDR3: TGCGCCAGCAGCCGAACCGGGGCCAGTCATGGCTACACCTTC. It encodes CASSRTGASHGYTF.

This CDR3 is CASSGQGLFRSGANVLTF. The CDR3 DNA follows: TGTGCCAGCTCGGGACAGGGGCTTTTCCGCTCTGGGGCCAACGTCCTGACTTTC. V usage is TRBV28 and J usage is TRBJ2-6; TRBD1 matches at 10 bases. Looked up from germline, CDR1 is MDHEN and CDR2 is SYDVKM. Germline trimming cut 8 bases from V and 0 bases from J; bases unmatched to any gene: 10. This CDR3 is built from 18 residues.

The chain couples TRBV6-5 to TRBJ1-1; no clear D. Germline CDR1 MNHEY, CDR2 SVGAGI. The ends were cut back, 6 bases at V and 4 bases at J, with 18 bases in the middle. This CDR3 region has 15 residues. CDR3 bases: TGTGCCAGCAGCTTAGAAGGGTCTAGGAGCACTGAAGCTTTCTTT. It yields the protein CASSLEGSRSTEAFF.

The J gene is TRBJ2-7, the V gene TRBV6-5, with D unclear. The germline V and J ends were trimmed by 2 bases and 5 bases, with 16 bases remaining between them. The germline V gene has CDR1 MNHEY and CDR2 SVGAGI. This CDR3 has 15 residues. The CDR3 bases are TGTGCCAGCAGTTACGACGGCCTCACGGAGAACGAGCAGTACTTC. Amino acids: CASSYDGLTENEQYF.

The chain combines TRBV7-8 with TRBJ2-5; D may be TRBD2 (5 bases). The J call may not be correct, given that the DNA end is closer to TRBJ2-7. The germline CDR1 and CDR2 sequences are SGHVS and FQNEAQ. CDR3 length: 15 amino acids. CDR3 region: CASSLGRRGIDEQYF. In DNA, the CDR3 is TGTGCCAGCAGCTTAGGACGAAGAGGGATTGACGAGCAGTACTTC.